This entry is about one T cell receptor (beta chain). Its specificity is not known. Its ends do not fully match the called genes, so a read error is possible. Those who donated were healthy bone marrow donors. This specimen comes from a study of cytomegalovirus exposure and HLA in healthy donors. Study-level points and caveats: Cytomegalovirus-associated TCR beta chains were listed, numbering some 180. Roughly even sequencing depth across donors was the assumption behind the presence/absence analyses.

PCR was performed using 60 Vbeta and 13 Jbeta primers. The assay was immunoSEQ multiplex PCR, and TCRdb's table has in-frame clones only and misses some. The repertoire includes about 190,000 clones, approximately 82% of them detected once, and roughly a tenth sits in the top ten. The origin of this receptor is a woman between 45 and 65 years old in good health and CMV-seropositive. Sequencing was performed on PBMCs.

CDR3 residues: CSSSSTGVRLFF. The CDR3 nucleotides read TGTTCCAGCAGCTCTACAGGGGTGAGACTGTTTTTT. This chain joins TRBV7-9 and TRBJ2-2; 7 positions match TRBD1. The CDR3 extends over 12 amino acids. CDR1 is SEHNR, CDR2 FQNEAQ, per germline (reference sequence).